These T cell receptor beta chains were read from a single sample in a study of naive and memory T cell subsets. Via MiXCR, TCRdb re-called the UMI-ligation and nested PCR reads, giving one row per CDR3 protein. The sample lists approximately 89,000 distinct CDR3 sequences; over 7% were seen once. The material sequenced was central memory CD4+ T cells from blood. These receptors were taken from a human donor in good health. CDR3s include the opening cysteine and the closing phenylalanine or tryptophan. A D gene is named only where the DNA matches it firmly. Expanded clones get a size class; other rows say once, few or many, or leave the size out.

length	V	size	D	J	CDR3	DNA
15	TRBV6-6	-	TRBD1	TRBJ1-5	CASSRQGGRNQPQHF	TGTGCCAGCAGTAGACAGGGAGGACGCAATCAGCCCCAGCATTTT
13	TRBV20-1	many	-	TRBJ1-6	CSAQTPPNSPLHF	TGCAGTGCTCAGACCCCCCCAAATTCACCCCTCCACTTT
18	TRBV7-9	-	TRBD2	TRBJ2-5	CASSLPSPTGRGGETQYF	TGTGCCAGCAGCTTACCCTCCCCTACCGGGAGGGGGGGAGAGACCCAGTACTTC
12	TRBV7-2	many	-	TRBJ2-4	CASSSLGNIQYF	TGTGCCAGCAGCTCCCTAGGTAACATTCAGTACTTC
13	TRBV20-1	-	-	TRBJ1-2	CSARLSAGHGYTF	TGCAGTGCTAGGTTATCTGCAGGCCATGGCTACACCTTC
19	TRBV6-1	-	TRBD2	TRBJ2-3	CASRPRGLAGVGDTDTQYF	TGTGCCAGCCGCCCCCGCGGACTAGCGGGAGTAGGTGATACAGATACGCAGTATTTT
15	TRBV6-2/TRBV6-3	-	-	TRBJ2-5	CASRPRKGRRETQYF	TGTGCCAGCAGACCTAGGAAAGGGAGGCGAGAGACCCAGTACTTC
15	TRBV7-6	many	-	TRBJ2-5	CASLRGPGLQETQYF	TGTGCCAGCCTTCGGGGACCGGGACTGCAAGAGACCCAGTACTTC
13	TRBV20-1	few	-	TRBJ1-2	CSAREGINYGYTF	TGCAGTGCTAGAGAGGGGATTAACTATGGCTACACCTTC
14	TRBV20-1	few	TRBD2	TRBJ2-1	CSARTSGPYNEQFF	TGCAGTGCGCGGACTAGCGGTCCCTACAATGAGCAGTTCTTC
15	TRBV7-9	many	-	TRBJ2-7	CASSLEAGGPYEQYF	TGTGCCAGCAGCTTAGAAGCCGGGGGACCTTACGAGCAGTACTTC
14	TRBV20-1	few	TRBD1	TRBJ2-7	CSALDNDRAYEQYF	TGCAGTGCTCTCGACAACGACAGGGCCTACGAGCAGTACTTC
15	TRBV7-9	-	TRBD2	TRBJ2-1	CATTRSSGGNNEQFF	TGTGCCACTACAAGATCTAGCGGAGGTAACAATGAGCAGTTCTTC